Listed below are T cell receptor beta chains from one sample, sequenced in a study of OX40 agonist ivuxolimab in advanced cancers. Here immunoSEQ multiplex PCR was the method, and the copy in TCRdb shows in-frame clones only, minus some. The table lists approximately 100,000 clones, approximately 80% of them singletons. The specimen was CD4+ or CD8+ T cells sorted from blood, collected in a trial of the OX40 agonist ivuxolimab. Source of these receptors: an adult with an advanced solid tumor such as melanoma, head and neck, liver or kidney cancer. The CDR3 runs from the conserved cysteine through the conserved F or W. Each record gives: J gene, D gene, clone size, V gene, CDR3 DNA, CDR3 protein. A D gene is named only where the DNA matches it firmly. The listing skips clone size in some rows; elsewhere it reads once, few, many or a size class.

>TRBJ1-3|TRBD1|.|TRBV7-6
TGTGCCAGCAGCTTAGAAGCGACAGGGGCTGGAAACACCATATATTTT
CASSLEATGAGNTIYF
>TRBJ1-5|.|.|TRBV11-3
TGTGCCAGCAGCCCGACGTCTTATAGCAATCAGCCCCAGCATTTT
CASSPTSYSNQPQHF
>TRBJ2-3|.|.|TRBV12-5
TGTGCTAGTGGTTTGCTTGGTGGGAGCACAGATACGCAGTATTTT
CASGLLGGSTDTQYF
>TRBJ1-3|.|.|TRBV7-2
TGTGCCAGCAGCAAACCAGGGGTTAGGGGAAACACCATATATTTT
CASSKPGVRGNTIYF
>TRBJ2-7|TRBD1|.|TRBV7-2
TGTGCCAGCAGCTTAGGGGGGACAGGGTACGAGCAGTACTTC
CASSLGGTGYEQYF
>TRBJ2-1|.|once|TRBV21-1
TGTGCCAGCAGCAAAGGGGCGGGAGACCCAGTGAGGGGCTACAATGAGCAGTTCTTC
CASSKGAGDPVRGYNEQFF
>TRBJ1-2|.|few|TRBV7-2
TGTGCCAGCAGCCCCGGTCATACGACAGTTAACTATGGCTACACCTTC
CASSPGHTTVNYGYTF
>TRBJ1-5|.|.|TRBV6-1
TGTGCCAGCAGCCGGCGAGGGGGGTTTAAGCAGCCCCAGCATTTT
CASSRRGGFKQPQHF
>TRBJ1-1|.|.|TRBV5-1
TGCGCCAGCAGTTTTGGGGAGGGGATTAGCACTGAAGCTTTCTTT
CASSFGEGISTEAFF
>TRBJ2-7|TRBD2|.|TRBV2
TGTGCCAGCAGTACCCCTAGCGGGGGGTCCTACGAGCAGTACTTC
CASSTPSGGSYEQYF
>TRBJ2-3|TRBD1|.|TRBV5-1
TGCGCCAGCAGCAGAATACAGGGGAGCACAGATACGCAGTATTTT
CASSRIQGSTDTQYF
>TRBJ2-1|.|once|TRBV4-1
TGCGCCAGCAGCCAGGAAGCGACGAGCTCCTACAATGAGCAGTTCTTC
CASSQEATSSYNEQFF
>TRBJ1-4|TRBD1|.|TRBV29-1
TGCAGCGTTATAGCGACAGGGTCAGAAAAACTGTTTTTT
CSVIATGSEKLFF
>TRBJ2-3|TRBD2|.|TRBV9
TGTGCCAGCGGACCTAGCGGGGGGGCCCGGGGCACAGATACGCAGTATTTT
CASGPSGGARGTDTQYF
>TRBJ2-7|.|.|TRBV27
TGTGCCAGCAGTTTATCGGTTAAGAGCGAGCAGTACTTC
CASSLSVKSEQYF
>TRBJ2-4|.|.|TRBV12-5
TGTGCTAGTTCTGTCGGGGTGGCCAAAAACATTCAGTACTTC
CASSVGVAKNIQYF
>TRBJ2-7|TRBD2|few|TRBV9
TGTGCCAGCAGCCCTTCTAGCGGGGTCGGCGAGCAGTACTTC
CASSPSSGVGEQYF
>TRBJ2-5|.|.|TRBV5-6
TGTGCCAGCAGCTTACAGGCCCAAGAGACCCAGTACTTC
CASSLQAQETQYF
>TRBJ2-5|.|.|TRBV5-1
TGCGCCAGCAGCTTGGCTAGGGCAGGGGTCCAAGAGACCCAGTACTTC
CASSLARAGVQETQYF
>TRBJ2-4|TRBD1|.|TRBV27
TGTGCCGGCGGACAGGTCGTAGCCAAAAACATTCAGTACTTC
CAGGQVVAKNIQYF
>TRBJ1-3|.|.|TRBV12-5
TGTGCTAGTGGTTTGGCTACAGTGATCTCTGGAAACACCATATATTTT
CASGLATVISGNTIYF
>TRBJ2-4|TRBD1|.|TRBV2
TGTGCCAGCAGTGAAGACAGGGGAGCCAAAAACATTCAGTACTTC
CASSEDRGAKNIQYF
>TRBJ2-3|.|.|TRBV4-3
TGCGCCAGCAGCTCCGGTTCCCTAGCGAGCACAGATACGCAGTATTTT
CASSSGSLASTDTQYF
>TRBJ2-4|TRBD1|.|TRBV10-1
TGCGCCAGCAGTGGAGGACAGGGGGAAAACATTCAGTACTTC
CASSGGQGENIQYF
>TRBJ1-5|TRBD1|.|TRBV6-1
TGTGCCAGCAGTTCTCGAACAGGGGGCAATCAGCCCCAGCATTTT
CASSSRTGGNQPQHF
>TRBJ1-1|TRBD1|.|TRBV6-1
TGTGCCAGCAGAACAGGGGGCACTGAAGCTTTCTTT
CASRTGGTEAFF
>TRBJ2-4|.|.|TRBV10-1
TGCGCCAGCAGTGAGTCGTTGGACCCGAGGGACAAAAACATTCAGTACTTC
CASSESLDPRDKNIQYF
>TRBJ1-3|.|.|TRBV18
TGTGCCAGCTCACCGGGGCCGGGCCCTGGAAACACCATATATTTT
CASSPGPGPGNTIYF
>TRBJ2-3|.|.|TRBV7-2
TGTGCCAGCAGCCCTGGGGGGCGGGGTAACACAGATACGCAGTATTTT
CASSPGGRGNTDTQYF
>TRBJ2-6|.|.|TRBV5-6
TGTGCCAGCAGCTTGGGCCTCTCTGGGGCCAACGTCCTGACTTTC
CASSLGLSGANVLTF
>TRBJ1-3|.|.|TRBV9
TGTGCCAGCAGCGCCCTTGGAGGGGCAAGCTCTGGAAACACCATATATTTT
CASSALGGASSGNTIYF
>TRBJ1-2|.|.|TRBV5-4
TGTGCCAGCAGATCCAGGGCCCTTGGATATGGCTACACCTTC
CASRSRALGYGYTF
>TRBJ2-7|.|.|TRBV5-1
TGCGCCAGCAGCTTGGAAGGCGGGTCAGCCTCCTACGAGCAGTACTTC
CASSLEGGSASYEQYF
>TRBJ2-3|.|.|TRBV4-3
TGCGCCAGCAGCCCGGGAGTTCGGGGAGATACGCAGTATTTT
CASSPGVRGDTQYF
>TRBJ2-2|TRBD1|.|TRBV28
TGTGCCAGCAGGACAGGGGTTATCGGGGAGCTGTTTTTT
CASRTGVIGELFF
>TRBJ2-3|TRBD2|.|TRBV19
TGTGCCAGTAGTCCCGTGACTAGCCTGATGAGAGCTTACACAGATACGCAGTATTTT
CASSPVTSLMRAYTDTQYF
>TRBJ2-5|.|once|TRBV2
TGTGCCAGCAGTGGGCGCCAAAACCCAATCAACTTC
CASSGRQNPINF
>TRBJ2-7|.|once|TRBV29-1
TGCAGCGTTGCGCAGGCCTCCGAGCAGTACTTC
CSVAQASEQYF
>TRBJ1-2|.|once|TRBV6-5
TGTGCCAGCAGTCTGGACAGCTATGGCTACACCTTC
CASSLDSYGYTF
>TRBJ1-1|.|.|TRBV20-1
TGCAGTGCTAGAGATTTGAGGGAAGCTTTCTTT
CSARDLREAFF